The clone carrying this T cell receptor beta chain was detected only a few times. What it recognizes is unknown. The sample belongs to a study of T cells in Graves' hyperthyroidism and ophthalmopathy. Study results and caveats: Most thyroid clonotypes expanded above 0.001 were also detected in blood.

RNA transcripts served as the template for amplifying TCR beta CDR3 regions. An initial round of RT-PCR targeting the TCR CDR3 relied on the HTBI primer set. TCRdb re-derived calls from the multiplex PCR reads in MiXCR, one entry per CDR3 protein. The data show approximately 260,000 distinct CDR3 sequences, approximately 16% seen once. Trimming stripped 2 bases from V and 8 bases from J, with 15 bases between. Germline-derived CDR1 and CDR2 are MNHEY and SVGAGI. The CDR3 extends over 14 amino acids. Recently diagnosed hyperthyroidism of less than 2 months' duration affected patients aged 18 to 65. The source of the PBMCs was around 10 ml of fresh peripheral blood.

Sequences were obtained from blood. This rearrangement joins TRBV6-5 to TRBJ1-2; tentative D call: TRBD1 (6 bases). This TCR derives from a woman between 45 and 65 years old with Graves' hyperthyroidism that later progressed to Graves' ophthalmopathy. This CDR3 reads CASSYTNRVGGYTF. CDR3 nucleotide sequence: TGTGCCAGCAGTTACACTAACAGGGTAGGGGGCTACACCTTC.